These 17 T cell receptor beta chains were all obtained from the same sample, sequenced in a study of blood T cell repertoires in COVID-19. The data were produced by immunoSEQ multiplex PCR, yet TCRdb's version contains in-frame clones alone and is incomplete. The sample includes about 160,000 clones, 90% of them seen just once. The material sequenced was peripheral blood. Source of these receptors: a man aged 60 to 69 with active or convalescent COVID-19.

The rearrangement joins TRBV6-6 to TRBJ2-2, with a possible D match to TRBD2 (5 bases). Germline CDR1 reads MNHNY; CDR2 reads SVGAGI (reference sequence). The CDR3 spans 13 residues. Trimming took off 5 bases at V and 5 bases at J, with 9 bases between the two ends. CDR3 sequence reads: CASSPGETGELFF. In nucleotides, the CDR3 is TGTGCCAGCAGTCCCGGGGAAACCGGGGAGCTGTTTTTT.

The V call is TRBV2, the J call TRBJ1-2; 7 nucleotides line up with TRBD1. The length of the CDR3 is 14 residues. Germline loops: CDR1 SNHLY, CDR2 FYNNEI. Germline trimming cut 6 bases from V and 0 bases from J; bases unmatched to any gene: 4. CDR3 sequence (DNA): TGTGCCAGCAGCAGGGACAGAACTAACTATGGCTACACCTTC. It specifies CASSRDRTNYGYTF. The full variable domain, in which reference TRBV2 and TRBJ1-2 provide the parts outside the CDR3, is EPEVTQTPSHQVTQMGQEVILRCVPISNHLYFYWYRQILGQKVEFLVSFYNNEISEKSEIFDDQFSVERPDGSNFTLKIRSTKLEDSAMYFCASSRDRTNYGYTFGSGTRLTVV.

In regard to this clone: Different DNA sequences within this sample yield the same CDR3. The chain employs TRBV6-1 and TRBJ1-3, with TRBD1 matching 7 bases. Trimming cost V 2 bases and J 0 bases; bases outside gene matches: 4. CDR1 MNHNS and CDR2 SASEGT come from the germline V gene. This CDR3 is built from 16 residues. The CDR3 region has the DNA TGTGCCAGCAGTGAATACAGGGGTAGCTCTGGAAACACCATATATTTT. This gives the protein CASSEYRGSSGNTIYF.

The chain carries TRBV7-9 and TRBJ2-1; D is possibly TRBD2 (6 bases). Trimming removed 5 bases at V and 4 bases at J, with 15 bases between. CDR1 is SEHNR and CDR2 is FQNEAQ in the germline V gene (reference sequence). The CDR3 runs to 15 residues. Here the CDR3 DNA reads TGTGCCAGCAGCGGGACGGGAGCAAGTTACAATGAGCAGTTCTTC. Translating it yields CASSGTGASYNEQFF.

The J gene is TRBJ1-4, the V gene TRBV6-5; D is possibly TRBD1 (5 bases). Germline V gives CDR1 MNHEY, CDR2 SVGAGI. Trimming took off 11 bases at V and 0 bases at J, with 10 bases between the two ends. The CDR3 loop spans 13 amino acids. In DNA, the CDR3 is TGTGCCTACAGGACCCCAACTAATGAAAAACTGTTTTTT. Translated, it gives CAYRTPTNEKLFF.

The V gene is TRBV6-2 or TRBV6-3, the J gene TRBJ2-1; D is perhaps TRBD2 (5 bases). Trimming took off 2 bases at V and 6 bases at J, with 17 bases between the two ends. In germline, CDR1 is MNHEY, CDR2 SVGEGT. This CDR3 region has 16 residues. CDR3 nucleotides: TGTGCCAGCAGTTACGCCCTAGCCCATGATATCAATGAGCAGTTCTTC. Its translation is CASSYALAHDINEQFF.

This chain links TRBV13 with TRBJ1-1; D unresolved. The CDR3 has 15 amino acids. V lost 0 bases, J lost 6 bases, and 14 bases lay in between. The germline gives CDR1 PRHDT, CDR2 FYEKMQ (reference sequence). The CDR3 coding sequence is TGTGCCAGCAGCTTAGGGGCAAGGGAGTATCCTGAAGCTTTCTTT. Protein: CASSLGAREYPEAFF.

CDR3 DNA: TGTGCCAGCAGCTTAGACCCGGGACTAGCGGAGCAGTTCTTC. It encodes CASSLDPGLAEQFF. The chain links TRBV7-2 to TRBJ2-1; 10 positions match TRBD2. This CDR3 has 14 residues. With 1 base clipped from V and 10 bases from J, the junction kept 4 bases outside the gene matches. Germline values: CDR1 SGHTA, CDR2 FQGNSA. The complete variable domain, with remaining parts taken from reference TRBV7-2 and TRBJ2-1, reads GAGVSQSPSNKVTEKGKDVELRCDPISGHTALYWYRQSLGQGLEFLIYFQGNSAPDKSGLPSDRFSAERTGGSVSTLTIQRTQQEDSAVYLCASSLDPGLAEQFFGPGTRLTVL.

The chain is built from TRBV24-1 and TRBJ2-3; no definite D call. Germline loops: CDR1 KGHDR, CDR2 SFDVKD. The CDR3 runs to 14 residues. V dropped 10 bases and J dropped 0 bases, with 13 bases sitting between them. CDR3 loop: CATSSGWSTDTQYF. CDR3 nucleotide sequence: TGTGCCACTAGTTCCGGGTGGAGCACAGATACGCAGTATTTT.

CDR3 nucleotide sequence: TGTGCCAGCAGCTTAGCGGGGCAGGGTGGATATGGCTACACCTTC. The encoded protein is CASSLAGQGGYGYTF. The V call is TRBV7-9, the J call TRBJ1-2; maybe TRBD1 (5 bases). CDR3 size: 15 residues. Germline V lookup: CDR1 SEHNR, CDR2 FQNEAQ (reference sequence). Trimming stripped 0 bases from V and 5 bases from J, with 13 bases between.

There are a few counts of this clone. This chain links TRBV5-1 with TRBJ1-2, with D possibly TRBD1 on 6 matching bases. CDR1 and CDR2 (germline): SGHRS, YFSETQ. The germline V and J ends were trimmed by 1 base and 4 bases, with 14 bases remaining between them. This CDR3 has 15 residues. The CDR3 region is CASSLFRGAGYGYTF. The CDR3 nucleotides read TGCGCCAGCAGCTTGTTTCGGGGGGCGGGCTATGGCTACACCTTC.

The chain employs TRBV6-5 and TRBJ1-4; D not certain. Germline V gives CDR1 MNHEY, CDR2 SVGAGI. There are 15 residues in the CDR3. Trimming took 3 bases from V and 0 from J, leaving 8 bases between them. The CDR3: CASSYSGTTNEKLFF. The CDR3 DNA is TGTGCCAGCAGTTATTCGGGGACAACTAATGAAAAACTGTTTTTT.

The chain is built from TRBV19 and TRBJ1-2; 9 bases fit TRBD1. The germline V gene encodes CDR1 LNHDA and CDR2 SQIVND (reference sequence). This CDR3 comprises 17 residues. The junction had 10 bases not matched to a gene; V was cut back by 3 bases and J by 2 bases. The CDR3: CASSILYRQGVNYGYTF. In DNA form, the CDR3 reads TGTGCCAGTAGTATCCTATACCGACAGGGGGTAAACTATGGCTACACCTTC.

Only one count was recorded for this clone. This chain links TRBV5-1 with TRBJ2-3; 12 nucleotides agree with TRBD2. Germline CDR1 SGHRS, CDR2 YFSETQ. The CDR3 is 18 residues long. V shed 0 bases, J shed 3 bases, and the junction held 8 bases outside the gene matches. The DNA for the CDR3 is TGCGCCAGCAGCTTGGGATCTAGCGGGAGGGCCTATACAGATACGCAGTATTTT. Protein product: CASSLGSSGRAYTDTQYF.

This rearrangement joins TRBV12-3 or TRBV12-4 to TRBJ1-1, with D tentatively TRBD1 (6 bases). The V end was cut by 7 bases, the J end by 6 bases, with 15 bases between. CDR3 length equals 13 residues. The CDR3 region has the DNA TGTGCCAGCATCCTACAGGGAATCTCTGAAGCTTTCTTT. Protein sequence: CASILQGISEAFF.

The chain employs TRBV7-2 and TRBJ1-2; 7 bases line up with TRBD1. The CDR3 is 15 residues long. Trimming at V came to 4 bases and at J to 8 bases, leaving 13 bases not matched to a gene. CDR1 SGHTA and CDR2 FQGNSA come from the germline V gene. This chain's CDR3 is CASSYGQVTIYGYTF. For the CDR3, the DNA is TGTGCCAGCAGCTACGGACAGGTGACAATCTACGGCTACACCTTC.

The chain couples TRBV10-3 to TRBJ1-4; D may be TRBD1 (5 bases). From germline, CDR1 is ENHRY and CDR2 SYGVKD. This CDR3 has 13 residues. The ends were cut back, 5 bases at V and 7 bases at J, with 11 bases in the middle. Written as DNA, the CDR3 is TGTGCCATCAGTCCGGGGGAGGGTGAAAAACTGTTTTTT. It yields the protein CAISPGEGEKLFF.